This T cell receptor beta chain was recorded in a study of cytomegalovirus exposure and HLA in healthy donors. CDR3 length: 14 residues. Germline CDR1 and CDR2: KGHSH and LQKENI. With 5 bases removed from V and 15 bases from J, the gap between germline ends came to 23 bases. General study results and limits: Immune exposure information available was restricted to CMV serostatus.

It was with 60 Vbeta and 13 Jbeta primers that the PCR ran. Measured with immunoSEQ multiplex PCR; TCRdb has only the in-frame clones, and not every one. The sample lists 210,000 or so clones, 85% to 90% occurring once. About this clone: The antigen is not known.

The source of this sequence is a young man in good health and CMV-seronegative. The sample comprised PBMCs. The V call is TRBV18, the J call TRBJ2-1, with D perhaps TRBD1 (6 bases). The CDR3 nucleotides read TGTGCCAGCTCAAGCTATAGGGACACCGACTACCCGTTCTTC. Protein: CASSSYRDTDYPFF.